This TCR beta chain emerged from a study of regulatory T cells in long-lasting Graves disease. Points from the study as a whole: Persistent patients had a count of shared public clonotypes (2,741) that exceeded that of new patients (966).

This CDR3 is built from 16 residues. The V gene's germline CDR1 is LNHNV and CDR2 YYDKDF (reference sequence). Deletions cut 4 bases from V and 4 bases from J, with 16 bases between. CDR3-region Arm-PCR and iRepertoire HTBI primers produced the TCR beta libraries. TCRdb recomputed calls from the multiplex PCR reads with MiXCR, one row per CDR3 protein. The repertoire holds around 450,000 distinct CDR3 sequences, with about 22% as singletons. Time point in this sample: persistent/refractory GD, antithyroid drugs over 5 years with positive TRAb. From PBMCs, RNA was extracted and then used to make the TCR library. Investigators report Graves' disease was diagnosed under American Thyroid Association guidelines. In its sample, this clonotype was seen a few times. Its antigen is undetermined.

Specimen: peripheral blood mononuclear cells (PBMCs), collected when the disease was refractory, from a patient treated with antithyroid drugs. The rearrangement joins TRBV15 to TRBJ1-4; TRBD1 might be the D (5 bases). This clonotype was sampled from a female donor with Graves disease. CDR3 sequence (DNA): TGTGCCACCAGCATTGGGACCGCCCGGGGTAATGAAAAACTGTTTTTT. This gives the protein CATSIGTARGNEKLFF.